The clone carrying this T cell receptor beta chain has only one observation. Original methodology: Amplified reference gene primers provided the basis for estimating nucleated cell counts. Generated by immunoSEQ multiplex PCR, the TCRdb table keeps only in-frame clones and is missing some. V and J calls and clone size are as listed in that table; D and trimming were resolved from the DNA. The repertoire holds some 530,000 clones, with around nine tenths as singletons. These data belong to a study of blood T cell repertoires in COVID-19. Germline CDR1 and CDR2: SNHLY and FYNNEI. The CDR3 totals 14 residues. After removal of 7 bases from V and 6 bases from J, the junction contained 4 bases not matched to a gene.

The chain is built from TRBV2 and TRBJ1-6; 9 bases agree with TRBD1. The sequence was collected from a woman aged 60 to 75 who had recovered from COVID-19. Input material: PBMCs or T cells enriched from blood (not recorded which). CDR3 residues: CASNPGQGNSPLHF. CDR3 nucleotide sequence: TGTGCCAGCAACCCGGGACAGGGTAATTCACCCCTCCACTTT.